This TCR beta chain was captured in a study of blood T cells in healthy people across ages (dated by TCRdb to between 2015 and 2016). Study-level background: Template switching captured roughly one uniquely barcoded TCR beta cDNA molecule per two T cells in model experiments. Age-related changes in TCR beta repertoire diversity were measured in the study by deep sequencing normalized with unique cDNA molecular identifiers. The donors were split into four age groups: young (average around 15 years), middle-aged (more than 35), aged (over 55) and long-lived (82). Donors of different ages were randomly distributed across sequencing lanes to avoid experimental bias. Two additional independent replicas of 1 million unique cDNA reads from the same blood draw were analyzed for two donors (one aged 18 to 30 and one aged 80 or older).

What the study reported, not specific to this receptor: There was a strong correlation between observed TCR beta diversity and the percentage of naive T cells measured by flow cytometry. Estimates of total diversity based on one million sequenced T cells were regarded as lower bounds and as underestimates. Compared with the aged group, more naive CD4+ T cells, fewer expanded clones and increased TCR diversity were shown by the long-lived group, suggesting age selection. Conclusive comparison of naive and antigen-experienced compartments was prevented by the profiling of bulk unsorted PBMCs. Because donor CMV infection status was unknown, age-related changes in expanded clonotypes were potentially confounded. Observed TCR beta diversity per million T cells fell roughly linearly with age, and a significant reduction was already apparent by age about 43.

Donors were approximately 42 systemically healthy Caucasian individuals from Russia aged roughly 6 to 95 years. Approximately 10 milliliters of peripheral blood were collected from each donor into EDTA-treated Vacutainer tubes. Ficoll-Paque density-gradient centrifugation was used to isolate PBMCs, with at least 7 million obtained per sample. Trizol reagent was used to extract total RNA from the PBMCs, yielding at least 5.5 micrograms per sample. For every donor, an aliquot of PBMCs went through flow cytometry to measure the percentages of naive CD45RAhigh/CD27high T cells. This clonotype was picked up a small number of times. This clone's antigen is unknown. No much larger clone is present one base from it, and per-base qualities are unavailable. From the germline V gene (reference sequence), CDR1 is LNHDA and CDR2 is SQIVND. Trimming accounts for 5 bases at V and 9 bases at J, while the number of junction bases matched to no gene is 5. Measured from the cysteine to the phenylalanine, the CDR3 is 13 residues long. Here the CDR3 DNA is all that survives: 39 bases in frame from base 1.

Receptor amplification or capture employed 5' RACE. The second PCR ran for roughly 7 to 12 cycles and used a J-beta primer mix along with a sample-barcoded 5' primer. Each TCR beta cDNA molecule received a unique molecular identifier from a template-switch 5' adaptor carrying 12 random nucleotides. At least 2.5 million CDR3-containing paired-end reads were obtained from each sample. First-strand cDNA synthesis was performed from all RNA using the Mint cDNA synthesis kit, with priming by a TRBC-specific oligonucleotide. Following uracil-DNA glycosylase treatment, a first 18-cycle PCR with universal primers M1SS and BC2_uni_R was performed on all cDNA. The original methods were these. Normalization of each sample was performed by random selection of 1 million high-quality reads, each carrying a distinct molecular identifier. Instead of being binned into consensus sequences, reads that shared molecular identifiers were thrown out. MiTCR, with a Q25 quality threshold and the strictest error-elimination algorithm, was used for CDR3 identification, clonotype clustering and error correction. A nonparametric unseen species model with Euler transformation was used to estimate a lower bound on total TCR beta diversity. TCRdb reran the public reads through fastp at Q25 and MiXCR, keeping productive beta chains. Rows matching on CDR3 protein sequence are summarized as one entry with the most common DNA and genes. TCRdb's processing, not the study's, gives the V and J calls here. The sample yields around 1,800,000 distinct CDR3 sequences; 30% to 40% were counted once. 20% to 25% of the sample belongs to the ten largest clones.

The sequence was obtained from a human donor in good health. Sequencing was performed on blood. The chain links TRBV19 with TRBJ2-4; 9 bases in the junction line up with TRBD1. The sequence in DNA is TGTGCCAGTAGTCCACAGGGGGCGAGCATTCAGTACTTC. Translated, this gives CASSPQGASIQYF. Beyond the CDR3, the reference TRBV19 and TRBJ2-4 genes provide the residues; the full variable domain reads: DGGITQSPKYLFRKEGQNVTLSCEQNLNHDAMYWYRQDPGQGLRLIYYSQIVNDFQKGDIAEGYSVSREKKESFPLTVTSAQKNPTAFYLCASSPQGASIQYFGAGTRLSVL.